This T cell receptor beta chain emerged from a study of T cell clonotyping in hematopoietic cell transplantation. Study-level results: At the given depth, recipient repertoires were over 95% de novo clonotypes.

Time point denoted: recipient sample about 28 days before transplant, after cytoreduction. The CDR3 sequence is 15 residues long. Germline CDR1 and CDR2: SGDLS and YYNGEE. V lost 4 bases to trimming and J lost 3 bases; unmatched junction nucleotides: 5. On this clone itself: Its antigen is not known.

The protocol was immunoSEQ multiplex PCR, while the TCRdb copy is restricted to in-frame clones and leaves out a portion. The data hold approximately 16,000 clones, with 93% observed a single time. The rearrangement links TRBV9 to TRBJ2-7, with 12 bases fitting TRBD1. The origin of this receptor is a man aged 18 to 29 with biphenotypic leukemia. Some clones in this sample may be carry-over from other donors' samples. The sequencing used peripheral blood mononuclear cells, collected before stem cell transplant. CDR3 sequence reads: CASSPGTGGFYEQYF. The CDR3 bases are TGTGCCAGCAGCCCGGGGACAGGGGGCTTCTACGAGCAGTACTTC. The variable domain in full, completed from reference TRBV9 and TRBJ2-7, reads DSGVTQTPKHLITATGQRVTLRCSPRSGDLSVYWYQQSLDQGLQFLIQYYNGEERAKGNILERFSAQQFPDLHSELNLSSLELGDSALYFCASSPGTGGFYEQYFGPGTRLTVT.